The following is a T cell receptor beta chain sequence with its context. The target antigen is unknown. This sample stems from a study of cytomegalovirus exposure and HLA in healthy donors. Whole-study results and caveats: Most TCR sequences were seen very rarely across donors, but some public TCRs occurred in many. TCR beta sequences reportedly predicted most subjects' HLA-A and HLA-B alleles accurately. In a later analysis, common viral pathogens appeared linked to several of the most significant clusters. Sequencing artifact likely explains a cluster of highly shared sequence variants.

With 5 bases clipped from V and 4 bases from J, the junction kept 5 bases outside the gene matches. The germline V gene has CDR1 SGHTA and CDR2 FQGNSA. The CDR3 extends over 15 amino acids. Primers: 60 Vbeta forward and 13 Jbeta reverse. Libraries were prepared by immunoSEQ multiplex PCR; TCRdb keeps only in-frame clonotypes and omits some of them. This sample has 150,000 to 200,000 clones; about four fifths occur once, and the top ten carry 1.5% to 2%. This chain joins TRBV7-2 and TRBJ2-2; 9 nucleotides agree with TRBD1. This TCR derives from a man between 18 and 35 years old in good health and CMV-seronegative. Sequencing input: PBMCs. CDR3 DNA sequence: TGTGCCAGCAGCCTACAGGGGGCCATCACCGGGGAGCTGTTTTTT. Translating gives CASSLQGAITGELFF.